What follows describes a single TCR beta chain. As yet, its antigen is unknown. Assay: immunoSEQ multiplex PCR; the TCRdb copy retains only in-frame clones and omits some. The sample contains fewer than 400,000 clones, approximately 74% of which appear only once. V was cut by 4 bases and J by 4 bases, with 18 bases left in between. This CDR3 region has 15 residues. Germline CDR1 is SGHRS and CDR2 is YFSETQ. The sample originates from a study of shared clonotypes between healthy human individuals. Points from the study as a whole: Non-shared clonotypes had lower generation probabilities than those shared by all four donors.

Input material: memory CD4+ T cells sorted from blood. The subset here: CD45RA-negative fraction. The receptor was derived from a man younger than 45 in good health. The chain employs TRBV5-1 and TRBJ2-7; D is unresolved. DNA for the CDR3: TGCGCCAGCAGCCCTGATCAGGCCGCCGGGTACGAGCAGTACTTC. This gives the protein CASSPDQAAGYEQYF. Full variable domain (remainder filled in from reference TRBV5-1 and TRBJ2-7): KAGVTQTPRYLIKTRGQQVTLSCSPISGHRSVSWYQQTPGQGLQFLFEYFSETQRNKGNFPGRFSGRQFSNSRSEMNVSTLELGDSALYLCASSPDQAAGYEQYFGPGTRLTVT.